The 9 T cell receptor beta chains below were found in one sample sequenced in a study of T-cell memory formation after mild COVID-19. TCRdb passed the 5' RACE reads through MiXCR, listing each CDR3 protein once. The sample yields 250,000 to 350,000 distinct CDR3 sequences, approximately 19% seen once. The sample was PBMCs or a T cell subset sorted from them (not recorded which). These receptors all stem from a man aged 18 to 29 who had mild COVID-19 (a few samples of this study predate the infection). Cell type and time point are not known.

This clonotype was seen only a few times. The chain is built from TRBV6-5 and TRBJ1-2; D not certain. This CDR3 has 14 residues. Germline V gene sequence: CDR1 MNHEY, CDR2 SVGAGI. V lost 2 bases and J lost 7, with 14 bases in between. CDR3 protein: CASSYRNLWSGYTF. In DNA, the CDR3 is TGTGCCAGCAGTTACAGGAACTTGTGGAGTGGCTACACCTTC.

This clonotype turned up a few times. J is TRBJ2-5 and V is TRBV29-1; either TRBD1 or TRBD2 may fit D (6 bases each). The CDR3 is 17 amino acids. Germline V gives CDR1 SQVTM, CDR2 ANQGSEA. Deletions cut 6 bases from V and 3 bases from J, with 26 bases between. The CDR3 is CSVGGHTGGGVEETQYF. CDR3 DNA: TGCAGCGTGGGGGGCCATACCGGGGGCGGTGTGGAAGAGACCCAGTACTTC.

There are a few counts of this clonotype. This chain links TRBV7-9 with TRBJ2-2; D ambiguous. V lost 0 bases and J lost 6, with 11 bases in between. Germline V gives CDR1 SEHNR, CDR2 FQNEAQ (reference sequence). This CDR3 comprises 15 residues. The CDR3 sequence is CASSLAAPRAGELFF. CDR3 bases: TGTGCCAGCAGCTTAGCGGCCCCTCGGGCCGGGGAGCTGTTTTTT.

This clonotype was seen repeatedly, ten times or more. The chain couples TRBV4-1 to TRBJ1-4; D might be TRBD1 (5 bases). CDR3 size: 15 residues. Germline assignment: CDR1 MGHRA and CDR2 YSYEKL. V dropped 0 bases and J dropped 7 bases, with 12 bases sitting between them. CDR3 loop: CASSQEWGVGEKLFF. CDR3 nucleotide sequence: TGCGCCAGCAGCCAAGAATGGGGGGTCGGTGAAAAACTGTTTTTT.

The gene calls are TRBV4-1 and TRBJ2-7; 10 bases line up with TRBD1. The length of the CDR3 is 15 residues. In germline, CDR1 is MGHRA, CDR2 YSYEKL. J lost 3 bases, V lost 0 bases, and 2 bases had no gene match. CDR3: CASSQEGQGFYEQYV. CDR3 in DNA: TGCGCCAGCAGCCAAGAGGGACAGGGGTTCTACGAGCAGTACGTC.

The V and J genes are TRBV20-1 and TRBJ2-7; D is possibly TRBD2 (5 bases). There are 13 residues in the CDR3. Germline V gene lookup returns CDR1 DFQATT and CDR2 SNEGSKA (reference sequence). The germline V and J ends were trimmed by 1 base and 3 bases, with 10 bases remaining between them. This chain's CDR3 is CSARVRGVYEQYF. Here the CDR3 DNA reads TGCAGTGCTAGAGTACGGGGAGTCTACGAGCAGTACTTC.

Only a few counts were recorded for this clonotype. The chain links TRBV6-2 or TRBV6-3 to TRBJ1-1; D unclear. Germline assignment: CDR1 MNHEY and CDR2 SVGEGT. This CDR3 comprises 13 residues. V lost 6 bases, J lost 3 bases, and 11 bases lay in between. CDR3 sequence (DNA): TGTGCCAGCAGATTTTCAGCGGACACTGAAGCTTTCTTT. Its translation: CASRFSADTEAFF.

This clonotype has at least ten counts. The V and J genes are TRBV7-8 and TRBJ2-7; D might be TRBD1 or TRBD2, each matching 5 bases. Germline V gene lookup returns CDR1 SGHVS and CDR2 FQNEAQ. The CDR3 is 14 residues long. V dropped 5 bases and J dropped 4 bases, with 15 bases sitting between them. This chain's CDR3 is CASSPTGPPYEQYF. The DNA of the CDR3 is TGTGCCAGCAGCCCTACGGGACCCCCGTACGAGCAGTACTTC.

The chain recombines TRBV6-2 or TRBV6-3 with TRBJ2-5; D might be TRBD1 (5 bases). With 6 bases removed from V and 0 bases from J, the gap between germline ends came to 11 bases. This CDR3 region has 14 residues. The germline V gene encodes CDR1 MNHEY and CDR2 SVGEGT. The CDR3 is CASRPTGNQETQYF. CDR3 in DNA: TGTGCCAGCAGACCCACAGGAAACCAAGAGACCCAGTACTTC.